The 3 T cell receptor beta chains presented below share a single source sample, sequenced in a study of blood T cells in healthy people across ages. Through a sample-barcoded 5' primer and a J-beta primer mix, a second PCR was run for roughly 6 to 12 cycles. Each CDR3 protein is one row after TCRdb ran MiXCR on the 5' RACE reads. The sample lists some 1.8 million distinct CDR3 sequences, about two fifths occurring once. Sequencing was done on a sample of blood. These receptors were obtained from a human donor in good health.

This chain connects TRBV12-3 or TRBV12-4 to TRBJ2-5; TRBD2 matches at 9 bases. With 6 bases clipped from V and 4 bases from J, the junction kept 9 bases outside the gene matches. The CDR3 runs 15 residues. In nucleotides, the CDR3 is TGTGCCAGCAGCGCGGGGGGGCCGGTCACAGAGACCCAGTACTTC. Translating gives CASSAGGPVTETQYF.

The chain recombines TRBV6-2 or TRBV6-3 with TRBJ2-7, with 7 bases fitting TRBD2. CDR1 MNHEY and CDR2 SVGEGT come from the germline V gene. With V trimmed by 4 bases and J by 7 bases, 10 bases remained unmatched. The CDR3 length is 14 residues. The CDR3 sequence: CASSWTRPGYEQYF. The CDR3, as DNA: TGTGCCAGCAGTTGGACTAGACCGGGGTATGAGCAGTACTTC.

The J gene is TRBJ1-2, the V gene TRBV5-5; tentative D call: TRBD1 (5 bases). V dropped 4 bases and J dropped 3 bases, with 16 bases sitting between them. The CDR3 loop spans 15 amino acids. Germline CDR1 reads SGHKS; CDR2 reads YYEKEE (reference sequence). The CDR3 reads CASSGGGATDYGYTF. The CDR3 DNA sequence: TGTGCCAGCAGCGGCGGAGGGGCAACGGACTATGGCTACACCTTC.